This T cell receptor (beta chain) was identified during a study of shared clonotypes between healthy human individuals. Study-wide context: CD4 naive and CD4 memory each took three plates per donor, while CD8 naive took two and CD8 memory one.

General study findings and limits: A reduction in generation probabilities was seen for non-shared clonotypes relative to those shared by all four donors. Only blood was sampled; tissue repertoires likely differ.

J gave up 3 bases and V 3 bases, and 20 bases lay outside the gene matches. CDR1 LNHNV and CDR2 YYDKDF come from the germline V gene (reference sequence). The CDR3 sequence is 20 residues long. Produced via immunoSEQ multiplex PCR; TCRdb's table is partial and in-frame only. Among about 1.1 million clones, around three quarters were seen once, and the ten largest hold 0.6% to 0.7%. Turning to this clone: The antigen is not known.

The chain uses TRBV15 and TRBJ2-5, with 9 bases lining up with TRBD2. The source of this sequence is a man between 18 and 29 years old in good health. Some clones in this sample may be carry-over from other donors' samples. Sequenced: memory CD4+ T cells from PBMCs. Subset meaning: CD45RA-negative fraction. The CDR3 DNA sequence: TGTGCCACCAGCAGGGTCACAGGGTTGGTTAGCGGGAGAGGAAAAGAGACCCAGTACTTC. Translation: CATSRVTGLVSGRGKETQYF.